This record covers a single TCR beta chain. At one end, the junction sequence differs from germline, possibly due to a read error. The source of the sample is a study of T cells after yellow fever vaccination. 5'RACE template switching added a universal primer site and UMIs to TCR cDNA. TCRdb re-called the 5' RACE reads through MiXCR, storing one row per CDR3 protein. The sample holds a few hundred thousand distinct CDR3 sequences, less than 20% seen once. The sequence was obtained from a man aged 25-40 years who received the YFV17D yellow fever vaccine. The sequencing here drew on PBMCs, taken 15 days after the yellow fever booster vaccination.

The CDR3 sequence is CASSLSSSHNEQFF. The CDR3 DNA is TGTGCCAGCAGCCTCAGCAGCTCCCACAATGAGCAGTTCTTC. The rearrangement links TRBV7-9 to TRBJ2-1; D remains ambiguous. Germline assignment: CDR1 SEHNR and CDR2 FQNEAQ (reference sequence). This CDR3 spans 14 amino acids.